This entry is about one TCR beta chain. The data derive from a study of blood T cell repertoires in COVID-19. Overall study context: COVID-19 samples collected from the United States, Italy and Spain covered acute and convalescent phases. T cells, B-cell-depleted T cells, or PBMCs provided the cDNA or gDNA that served as material.

With V trimmed by 2 bases and J by 5 bases, 10 bases remained unmatched. Germline CDR1 reads SGHVS; CDR2 reads FNYEAQ. The CDR3 runs to 16 residues. Per the study methods: Amplified reference gene primers provided the basis for estimating nucleated cell counts. Produced via immunoSEQ multiplex PCR; TCRdb's table is partial and in-frame only. The DNA gave D and trimming, while V, J and clone size come from that table. The table lists 100,000 to 150,000 clones, 78% of them singletons. The TCR sequence derives from an older man with acute or convalescent COVID-19. V is TRBV7-6 and J is TRBJ2-3; 7 positions agree with TRBD2. Material for sequencing was peripheral blood. The CDR3: CASSLRGGLVLDTQYF. Here the CDR3 DNA reads TGTGCCAGCAGCTTAAGGGGTGGACTAGTCTTAGATACGCAGTATTTT.